The 30 T cell receptor beta chains presented below share a single source sample, sequenced in a study of blood T cells in healthy people across ages. A sample-barcoded 5' primer and a J-beta primer mix were used in a second PCR of roughly 6 to 11 cycles. TCRdb independently ran MiXCR on the 5' RACE reads; one entry per CDR3 protein. The repertoire holds roughly 1,700,000 distinct CDR3 sequences, with roughly 27% as singletons. The sequencing sample was made of blood. Source of these receptors: a woman in her 30s in good health.

Only a few counts were recorded for this clonotype. The V call is TRBV7-2, the J call TRBJ1-2; maybe TRBD1 (6 bases). V was shortened by 6 bases and J by 8 bases, with 22 bases between the two germline ends. The CDR3 spans 15 residues. From germline, CDR1 is SGHTA and CDR2 FQGNSA. DNA for the CDR3: TGTGCCAGCAGTCTAAGTGGGGGGGCGCCTGGGGGCTACACCTTC. It codes for CASSLSGGAPGGYTF.

V and J are TRBV29-1 and TRBJ2-1; 7 nucleotides match TRBD2. Germline loops: CDR1 SQVTM, CDR2 ANQGSEA. This CDR3 has 16 amino acids. The V and J ends lost 6 bases and 5 bases, in that order; junction bases with no gene match: 16. CDR3 sequence: CSVYLPSSGVDNEQFF. DNA for the CDR3: TGCAGCGTCTACCTCCCCTCCAGCGGGGTCGACAATGAGCAGTTCTTC.

This clonotype occurred a few times. The chain joins TRBV12-3 or TRBV12-4 to TRBJ2-1; no clear D gene. The germline V and J ends were trimmed by 6 bases and 0 bases, with 15 bases remaining between them. CDR3 length: 16 amino acids. This chain's CDR3 is CASRSVGWSSYNEQFF. In DNA form, the CDR3 reads TGTGCCAGCAGGAGCGTGGGTTGGAGCTCCTACAATGAGCAGTTCTTC.

This clonotype was seen repeatedly, ten times or more. Here the CDR3 reads CASRQPGTINYEQYF. Written as DNA, the CDR3 is TGTGCCAGCAGGCAACCCGGGACTATAAACTACGAGCAGTACTTC. The chain recombines TRBV7-3 with TRBJ2-7; 7 bases are shared with TRBD2. The CDR3 totals 15 residues. Germline CDR1 and CDR2: SGHTA and FQGTGA. V was clipped by 6 bases and J by 3 bases; unmatched bases: 11.

The V gene is TRBV29-1, the J gene TRBJ2-5, with D unresolved. The CDR3 has 12 amino acids. V was trimmed by 6 bases and J by 2 bases, leaving 10 bases between them. The V gene's germline CDR1 is SQVTM and CDR2 ANQGSEA. The CDR3 DNA follows: TGCAGCGTGACCGGGCCTCAAGAGACCCAGTACTTC. Its protein is CSVTGPQETQYF.

On this clonotype: A clone one base away is much larger, so this may be a read error. The V call is TRBV6-2 or TRBV6-3, the J call TRBJ2-1; the D gene is possibly TRBD2 (6 bases). The germline CDR1 and CDR2 sequences are MNHEY and SVGEGT. This CDR3 contains 13 residues. DNA of the CDR3: TGTGCCAGCAGCAGTAGCGGCTACAATGAGCAGCTCTTC. Amino acids: CASSSSGYNEQLF.

The genes are TRBV4-1 and TRBJ1-6, with no clear D. Trimming shortened V by 2 bases and J by 12 bases, and 8 bases separated the two germline ends. This CDR3 contains 12 residues. Germline V lookup: CDR1 MGHRA, CDR2 YSYEKL. The CDR3 is CASSQTGGPLHF. The CDR3 DNA follows: TGCGCCAGCAGCCAAACCGGAGGACCCCTCCACTTT.

The V gene is TRBV29-1, the J gene TRBJ1-5; TRBD1 agrees at 8 bases. This CDR3 has 13 residues. The V gene end was trimmed by 6 bases and the J gene end by 6 bases; junction bases not matched to a gene: 7. Germline CDR1 SQVTM, CDR2 ANQGSEA. DNA for the CDR3: TGCAGCGTAGCCACCGACAGGGGTCAGCCCCAGCATTTT. This sequence encodes CSVATDRGQPQHF.

V usage is TRBV7-2 and J usage is TRBJ2-1; tentatively, D is TRBD1 (5 bases). Trimming pared 5 bases from V and 6 bases from J, leaving 17 bases between. Germline lookup yields CDR1 SGHTA and CDR2 FQGNSA. The CDR3 contains 15 residues. As DNA, the CDR3 is TGTGCCAGCAGCCGGCGCGCGACAGAGGTCAATGAGCAGTTCTTC. It codes for CASSRRATEVNEQFF.

This clonotype came up a few times. The V call is TRBV24-1, the J call TRBJ2-3, with 7 bases that match TRBD2. This CDR3 comprises 14 residues. The V and J ends lost 3 bases and 4 bases, in that order; junction bases with no gene match: 3. Germline V lookup: CDR1 KGHDR, CDR2 SFDVKD. The CDR3 DNA is TGTGCCACCAGTGATCCGGGGGGAGCAGATACGCAGTATTTT. Translating it yields CATSDPGGADTQYF.

This clonotype was counted at least ten times. Germline and junction disagree at one end, which may indicate a read error. V and J are TRBV5-1 and TRBJ2-3, with D tentatively TRBD1 or TRBD2 (5 bases each). Germline values: CDR1 SGHRS, CDR2 YFSETQ. The CDR3 runs 15 residues. CDR3 in amino acids: CASSLGTASTDTQYF. CDR3 DNA sequence: TGTGCCAGCAGCTTGGGGACCGCTAGCACAGATACGCAGTATTTT.

This chain connects TRBV6-5 to TRBJ1-2, with TRBD1 matching 7 bases. Trimming cost V 0 bases and J 5 bases; bases outside gene matches: 6. Germline V lookup: CDR1 MNHEY, CDR2 SVGAGI. This CDR3 has 15 residues. The CDR3 DNA sequence: TGTGCCAGCAGTTACTCGCCCATGACAGGGTATGGCTACACCTTC. Translated: CASSYSPMTGYGYTF.

The chain is built from TRBV27 and TRBJ2-5, with 11 nucleotides matching TRBD2. In germline, CDR1 is MNHEY, CDR2 SMNVEV (reference sequence). J lost 5 bases, V lost 2 bases, and 4 bases had no gene match. The CDR3 loop spans 15 amino acids. The CDR3 loop is CASSLPSGRTETQYF. The DNA for the CDR3 is TGTGCCAGCAGTTTACCTAGCGGGAGGACTGAGACCCAGTACTTC.

V is TRBV6-1 and J is TRBJ2-1; a weak D match, TRBD1 (6 bases). The CDR3 runs 16 residues. V lost 1 base, J lost 13 bases, and 23 bases lay in between. Germline assignment: CDR1 MNHNS and CDR2 SASEGT. The CDR3 spells CASSEGQVTGLGGQFF. For the CDR3, the DNA is TGTGCCAGCAGTGAAGGACAGGTGACGGGTCTAGGAGGACAGTTCTTC.

On this clonotype itself: Germline is not matched at one junction end, which may reflect a read error. This chain links TRBV12-3 or TRBV12-4 with TRBJ1-4, with D maybe TRBD1 (6 bases). The CDR3 length is 14 residues. The CDR3 protein is CTSRRQAMSEKLFF. For the CDR3, the DNA is TGTACCAGCAGGCGACAGGCCATGAGTGAAAAACTGTTTTTT.

This clonotype was observed a handful of times. The V and J genes are TRBV7-2 and TRBJ2-7; D remains unclear. In germline, CDR1 is SGHTA, CDR2 FQGNSA. This CDR3 has 12 amino acids. The V and J ends lost 4 bases and 5 bases respectively, with 9 bases between them. CDR3 nucleotide sequence: TGTGCCAGCAGCTCAGTAGGCCACGAGCAGTACTTC. Amino acids: CASSSVGHEQYF.

This clonotype was seen a few times. The J gene is TRBJ1-1, the V gene TRBV6-5, with TRBD1 matching 9 bases. CDR3 length: 18 residues. In germline, CDR1 is MNHEY, CDR2 SVGAGI. Trimming removed 6 bases from V and 3 bases from J; junction bases left unmatched: 17. This CDR3 reads CASSYRGLSPGRYTEAFF. DNA for the CDR3: TGTGCCAGCAGCTACAGGGGGCTGAGCCCCGGAAGATACACTGAAGCTTTCTTT.

This sequence joins TRBV20-1 and TRBJ2-3; D is undetermined. The length of the CDR3 is 12 residues. Germline values: CDR1 DFQATT, CDR2 SNEGSKA (reference sequence). V was shortened by 2 bases and J by 4 bases, with 7 bases between the two germline ends. CDR3 nucleotide sequence: TGCAGTGCTAGATGGGTTGCAGATACGCAGTATTTT. Its protein product is CSARWVADTQYF.

Regarding this clonotype: The junction departs from germline at one end; a sequencing error may be responsible. The V and J genes are TRBV3-1 and TRBJ2-3, with D perhaps matching TRBD1 (5 bases). The CDR3 is made up of 14 amino acids. Germline V CDR1 and CDR2: LGHDT, YNNKEL (reference sequence). The DNA of the CDR3 is TGTGCCAACAGCCACGGTAAGGGGACAGATACGCAGTATTTT. Translating it yields CANSHGKGTDTQYF.

The J gene is TRBJ2-7, the V gene TRBV4-1; 9 nucleotides agree with TRBD2. The J call may be wrong; the DNA end is better matched by TRBJ2-5. The CDR3 extends over 15 amino acids. The germline CDR1 and CDR2 sequences are MGHRA and YSYEKL. In DNA form, the CDR3 reads TGCGCCAGCAGCCAACCGACTAGCGGACTTGGGACCCAGTACTTC. Amino acid sequence: CASSQPTSGLGTQYF.

V gene TRBV5-6 combines with J gene TRBJ2-3; TRBD1 matches at 11 bases. V shed 0 bases, J shed 5 bases, and the junction held 11 bases outside the gene matches. Germline V CDR1 and CDR2: SGHDT, YYEEEE. The CDR3 spans 18 residues. As DNA, the CDR3 is TGTGCCAGCAGCTTGGCGGGACAGGGGGGCGCGGAGTTAGATACGCAGTATTTT. As protein: CASSLAGQGGAELDTQYF.

This clonotype has more than one count but fewer than ten. V and J are TRBV6-5 and TRBJ2-7; 10 bases match TRBD2. Germline loops: CDR1 MNHEY, CDR2 SVGAGI. The V and J ends lost 4 bases and 9 bases, in that order; junction bases with no gene match: 12. CDR3 size: 15 residues. The CDR3 is CASSFRLAGEIGQYF. CDR3 DNA: TGTGCCAGCAGTTTCCGACTAGCGGGTGAGATCGGGCAGTACTTC.

J is TRBJ1-5 and V is TRBV7-9; 9 nucleotides match TRBD1. The CDR3 is 15 amino acids. The V gene end was trimmed by 4 bases and the J gene end by 5 bases; junction bases not matched to a gene: 6. Germline loops: CDR1 SEHNR, CDR2 FQNEAQ (reference sequence). CDR3 sequence: CASSSGTGIDQPQHF. The CDR3 DNA sequence: TGTGCCAGCAGCTCCGGGACAGGGATCGATCAGCCCCAGCATTTT.

This clonotype appeared a few times. The genes are TRBV5-1 and TRBJ1-6; D is perhaps TRBD1 (5 bases). V was pared by 7 bases and J by 7 bases, with 12 bases between. The CDR3 covers 13 residues. Germline V gene lookup returns CDR1 SGHRS and CDR2 YFSETQ. CDR3 sequence reads: CASLRGWNSPLHF. CDR3 sequence (DNA): TGCGCCAGCCTACGGGGGTGGAATTCACCCCTCCACTTT.

This clonotype occurred a few times. The chain uses TRBV27 and TRBJ1-2; D possibly corresponds to TRBD1 (5 bases). The CDR3 covers 14 residues. Germline V lookup: CDR1 MNHEY, CDR2 SMNVEV (reference sequence). Trimming left V 6 bases short and J 4 bases short, with 15 bases between. The CDR3: CASSGGAGLYGYTF. Written as DNA, the CDR3 is TGTGCCAGCAGCGGCGGGGCAGGGCTCTATGGCTACACCTTC.

This clonotype has just a few counts. The chain combines TRBV5-5 with TRBJ2-3, with D perhaps TRBD2 (6 bases). There are 14 residues in the CDR3. V shed 4 bases and J shed 4 bases, with 13 bases lying between them. Germline V gene data show CDR1 as SGHKS and CDR2 as YYEKEE (reference sequence). In DNA form, the CDR3 reads TGTGCCAGCAGCCGGCTCTCGGGGGCAGATACGCAGTATTTT. It encodes CASSRLSGADTQYF. The full variable domain, in which reference TRBV5-5 and TRBJ2-3 provide the parts outside the CDR3, is DAGVTQSPTHLIKTRGQQVTLRCSPISGHKSVSWYQQVLGQGPQFIFQYYEKEERGRGNFPDRFSARQFPNYSSELNVNALLLGDSALYLCASSRLSGADTQYFGPGTRLTVL.

A few counts support this clonotype. The chain carries TRBV11-2 and TRBJ2-7; 9 positions match TRBD1. V was clipped by 5 bases and J by 5 bases; unmatched bases: 7. The CDR3 runs to 14 residues. Germline V gives CDR1 SGHAT, CDR2 FQNNGV. CDR3 bases: TGTGCCAGCAGCGGGGGACAGGGCATGAACGAGCAGTACTTC. Encoded protein: CASSGGQGMNEQYF.

V and J are TRBV5-1 and TRBJ2-5, with no clear D. The ends were cut back, 5 bases at V and 5 bases at J, with 16 bases in the middle. CDR3 length: 14 residues. Germline loops: CDR1 SGHRS, CDR2 YFSETQ. This CDR3 is CASRPARAQETQYF. The CDR3 coding sequence is TGCGCCAGCAGACCAGCGAGAGCTCAGGAGACCCAGTACTTC.

This clonotype was seen repeatedly, ten times or more. CDR3 DNA sequence: TGTGCCAGCAGCTTTCTATACGAGCAGTACTTC. The encoded protein is CASSFLYEQYF. The chain links TRBV7-2 to TRBJ2-7, with D uncertain. Trimming took off 3 bases at V and 4 bases at J, with 4 bases between the two ends. There are 11 residues in the CDR3. Per germline, CDR1 SGHTA and CDR2 FQGNSA.

The chain joins TRBV9 to TRBJ2-7, with 7 positions matching TRBD2. This CDR3 is built from 14 residues. V shed 3 bases, J shed 6 bases, and the junction held 9 bases outside the gene matches. Germline CDR1 is SGDLS and CDR2 is YYNGEE. The CDR3 region is CASSASGRAVEQYF. CDR3 DNA: TGTGCCAGCAGCGCTAGTGGGAGGGCAGTCGAGCAGTACTTC. Variable domain in full (rest from reference TRBV9 and TRBJ2-7): DSGVTQTPKHLITATGQRVTLRCSPRSGDLSVYWYQQSLDQGLQFLIQYYNGEERAKGNILERFSAQQFPDLHSELNLSSLELGDSALYFCASSASGRAVEQYFGPGTRLTVT.